These 8 T cell receptor beta chains were all obtained from the same sample, sequenced in a study of cytomegalovirus exposure and HLA in healthy donors. Vbeta (60) and Jbeta (13) primers were used in the PCR. Sequencing used immunoSEQ multiplex PCR; TCRdb keeps in-frame clones, though not all of them. The sample records about 130,000 clones, about 74% being singletons. The source material was PBMCs. These receptors all come from a woman aged 45-60 years in good health and CMV-seropositive.

This chain connects TRBV11-2 to TRBJ2-1; the D gene is possibly TRBD1 (6 bases). Germline V gives CDR1 SGHAT, CDR2 FQNNGV. The CDR3 is made up of 14 amino acids. Trimming pared 5 bases from V and 7 bases from J, leaving 15 bases between. The CDR3 sequence is CASSPDSPLNEQFF. CDR3 bases: TGTGCCAGCAGCCCGGACAGCCCTTTGAATGAGCAGTTCTTC.

The rearrangement joins TRBV7-2 to TRBJ2-3; 13 bases line up with TRBD2. Germline V lookup: CDR1 SGHTA, CDR2 FQGNSA. The CDR3 extends over 15 amino acids. The V segment lost 4 bases and the J segment 3 bases; nucleotides outside the gene matches: 1. CDR3 nucleotides: TGTGCCAGCAGCTCGGGACTAGCGGGGACAGATACGCAGTATTTT. Protein: CASSSGLAGTDTQYF.

The chain combines TRBV5-4 with TRBJ1-2; TRBD1 matches 9 bases. With 4 bases clipped from V and 4 bases from J, the junction kept 8 bases outside the gene matches. CDR1 SGHNT and CDR2 YYREEE come from the germline V gene (reference sequence). This CDR3 region has 15 residues. CDR3 in DNA: TGTGCCAGCAGCGTCGGGACAGGGTCTGGCTATGGCTACACCTTC. It yields the protein CASSVGTGSGYGYTF.

The chain combines TRBV10-3 with TRBJ2-3, with 10 nucleotides matching TRBD2. This CDR3 spans 15 amino acids. The germline V gene encodes CDR1 ENHRY and CDR2 SYGVKD. Unmatched junction bases numbered 5, after V lost 4 bases and J lost 4 bases. CDR3 DNA: TGTGCCATCAGTGCAAGCGGGGGGGCCGCAGATACGCAGTATTTT. Translating it yields CAISASGGAADTQYF.

The count of this clone is one. This chain connects TRBV18 to TRBJ2-7; D ambiguous. This CDR3 spans 14 amino acids. The V gene lost 0 bases and the J gene lost 5 bases, with 11 bases spanning the gap. CDR1 is KGHSH, CDR2 LQKENI, per germline. CDR3 in amino acids: CASSPPNQVHEQYF. The CDR3 DNA follows: TGTGCCAGCTCACCACCGAACCAGGTCCACGAGCAGTACTTC.

This chain joins TRBV6-5 and TRBJ2-7, with TRBD2 identical over 10 bases. CDR1 and CDR2 from the germline V gene are MNHEY and SVGAGI. J lost 2 bases, V lost 5 bases, and 3 bases had no gene match. CDR3 size: 14 residues. CDR3 coding DNA: TGTGCCAGCAGTACGAGCGGGGGGGCCTACGAGCAGTACTTC. This codes for CASSTSGGAYEQYF.

V gene TRBV9 combines with J gene TRBJ2-7, with 9 bases fitting TRBD1. V shed 3 bases, J shed 2 bases, and the junction held 3 bases outside the gene matches. Germline CDR1 is SGDLS and CDR2 is YYNGEE. There are 14 residues in the CDR3. The CDR3: CASSARDRAYEQYF. The CDR3 DNA is TGTGCCAGCAGCGCACGGGACAGGGCCTACGAGCAGTACTTC.

The chain recombines TRBV7-3 with TRBJ1-2, with D unresolved. CDR1 and CDR2 (germline): SGHTA, FQGTGA. With 1 base removed from V and 6 bases from J, the gap between germline ends came to 9 bases. This CDR3 is built from 13 residues. The CDR3 nucleotides read TGTGCCAGCAGCTTAATTTACTTCGATGGCTACACCTTC. It yields the protein CASSLIYFDGYTF.